One sample yielded the 8 T cell receptor beta chains listed below, sequenced in a study of blood T cell repertoires in COVID-19. Method: immunoSEQ multiplex PCR; TCRdb's copy keeps in-frame clones and lacks some. Here the sample spans some 59,000 clones, about four fifths being singletons. Sequencing was performed on peripheral blood. These receptors were taken from a man younger than 40 with COVID-19, enrolled during active disease.

This clone was detected once. The chain couples TRBV20-1 to TRBJ2-3, with 7 bases that match TRBD2. CDR3 length: 17 residues. V shed 3 bases and J 4 bases; nucleotides not matched to a gene: 16. Germline V lookup: CDR1 DFQATT, CDR2 SNEGSKA (reference sequence). The CDR3 loop is CSASLTLLAGDPDTQYF. Here the CDR3 DNA reads TGCAGTGCTAGTCTAACCCTCTTGGCGGGAGATCCAGATACGCAGTATTTT.

V is TRBV11-2 and J is TRBJ2-1; D ambiguous. The germline CDR1 and CDR2 sequences are SGHAT and FQNNGV. Trimming left V 5 bases short and J 7 bases short, with 18 bases between. The CDR3 covers 15 residues. For the CDR3, the DNA is TGTGCCAGCAGCCCACCAAATGGAGCGTGGAATGAGCAGTTCTTC. As protein: CASSPPNGAWNEQFF.

V usage is TRBV7-9 and J usage is TRBJ2-7; 7 bases agree with TRBD2. Germline assignment: CDR1 SEHNR and CDR2 FQNEAQ (reference sequence). The CDR3 covers 14 residues. V trimming: 3 bases; J trimming: 3 bases; junction bases outside the gene matches: 5. CDR3 bases: TGTGCCAGCAGCTTCCTTACGGGGGGCTACGAGCAGTACTTC. The encoded protein is CASSFLTGGYEQYF. Full variable domain (missing parts from reference TRBV7-9 and TRBJ2-7): DTGVSQNPRHKITKRGQNVTFRCDPISEHNRLYWYRQTLGQGPEFLTYFQNEAQLEKSRLLSDRFSAERPKGSFSTLEIQRTEQGDSAMYLCASSFLTGGYEQYFGPGTRLTVT.

This clone appeared a few times. The V gene is TRBV16, the J gene TRBJ1-2; D unclear. The CDR3 has 13 residues. CDR1 is KGHSY, CDR2 FQNENV, per germline. The germline V and J ends were trimmed by 0 bases and 8 bases, with 10 bases remaining between them. The CDR3 spells CASSQSTLQGYTF. CDR3 DNA sequence: TGTGCCAGCAGCCAATCCACCCTGCAGGGCTACACCTTC.

The rearrangement links TRBV5-4 to TRBJ1-6, with TRBD1 matching 10 bases. This CDR3 has 15 residues. V was clipped by 6 bases and J by 15 bases; unmatched bases: 15. Germline CDR1 reads SGHNT; CDR2 reads YYREEE (reference sequence). The CDR3 loop reads CASTIGTGQGLLLHF. CDR3 in DNA: TGTGCCAGCACCATAGGCACGGGACAGGGGCTCCTCCTCCACTTT.

The V call is TRBV28, the J call TRBJ2-3; 8 bases are shared with TRBD2. CDR1 is MDHEN and CDR2 is SYDVKM in the germline V gene. With V trimmed by 6 bases and J by 1 base, 3 bases remained unmatched. CDR3 size: 14 residues. The CDR3 bases are TGTGCCAGCAGCCTTAGCGGGGGCACAGATACGCAGTATTTT. Its protein is CASSLSGGTDTQYF. Full variable domain (remainder filled in from reference TRBV28 and TRBJ2-3): DVKVTQSSRYLVKRTGEKVFLECVQDMDHENMFWYRQDPGLGLRLIYFSYDVKMKEKGDIPEGYSVSREKKERFSLILESASTNQTSMYLCASSLSGGTDTQYFGPGTRLTVL.

This clone was seen only a few times. V and J are TRBV19 and TRBJ1-4; 8 bases match TRBD1. CDR3 size: 14 residues. Unmatched junction bases numbered 6, after V lost 5 bases and J lost 7 bases. The germline V gene encodes CDR1 LNHDA and CDR2 SQIVND (reference sequence). Here the CDR3 DNA reads TGTGCCAGTAGTGACAGGGGCGGAGGTGAAAAACTGTTTTTT. Protein sequence: CASSDRGGGEKLFF.

This clone was recorded only once. The chain has TRBV5-4 and TRBJ2-3, with a weak D call TRBD2 (5 bases). The CDR3 loop spans 17 amino acids. Deletions cut 4 bases from V and 0 bases from J, with 18 bases between. From germline, CDR1 is SGHNT and CDR2 YYREEE (reference sequence). CDR3 sequence: CASSATSLIASTDTQYF. CDR3 coding DNA: TGTGCCAGCAGCGCCACGTCTTTAATAGCGAGCACAGATACGCAGTATTTT. Drawing the rest from reference TRBV5-4 and TRBJ2-3, the complete variable domain is ETGVTQSPTHLIKTRGQQVTLRCSSQSGHNTVSWYQQALGQGPQFIFQYYREEENGRGNFPPRFSGLQFPNYSSELNVNALELDDSALYLCASSATSLIASTDTQYFGPGTRLTVL.